The 10 T cell receptor beta chains below all came from one sample that was sequenced in a study of blood T cell repertoires in COVID-19. Sequenced by immunoSEQ multiplex PCR; TCRdb stores in-frame clones only, minus some. The sample consists of approximately 92,000 clones, roughly 89% of them appearing once. The specimen sequenced was peripheral blood. The receptors were gathered from a man aged 65 to 79 with active or convalescent COVID-19.

The chain recombines TRBV9 with TRBJ1-6; tentatively, D is TRBD1 (6 bases). Germline CDR1 SGDLS, CDR2 YYNGEE. The CDR3 covers 14 residues. V lost 4 bases and J 6 bases, leaving 11 bases between the germline ends. DNA of the CDR3: TGTGCCAGCAGCCCCCGGACAGCTAATTCACCCCTCCACTTT. Amino acids: CASSPRTANSPLHF.

The chain links TRBV29-1 to TRBJ1-1, with TRBD1 matching over 12 bases. CDR3 length: 13 amino acids. J was trimmed by 5 bases and V by 6 bases; bases with no gene match: 4. Germline V gene sequence: CDR1 SQVTM, CDR2 ANQGSEA. Here the CDR3 reads CSVRGQGATEAFF. Written as DNA, the CDR3 is TGCAGCGTGAGGGGACAGGGGGCGACTGAAGCTTTCTTT. Using reference TRBV29-1 and TRBJ1-1 for the parts outside the CDR3, the full variable domain is SAVISQKPSRDICQRGTSLTIQCQVDSQVTMMFWYRQQPGQSLTLIATANQGSEATYESGFVIDKFPISRPNLTFSTLTVSNMSPEDSSIYLCSVRGQGATEAFFGQGTRLTVV.

This CDR3 reads CASGGAGRGYYEQYF. CDR3 DNA sequence: TGTGCCAGCGGGGGCGCGGGCAGGGGGTACTACGAGCAGTACTTC. The rearrangement uses TRBV28 and TRBJ2-7, with 7 bases identical to TRBD1. Germline V lookup: CDR1 MDHEN, CDR2 SYDVKM. This CDR3 spans 15 amino acids. Trimming took 8 bases from V and 3 from J; bases not matched to a gene: 13.

This clone appeared once. A read error may produce the germline difference seen at one junction end. The chain couples TRBV7-7 to TRBJ2-5, with TRBD1 matching over 9 bases. CDR3 length: 14 residues. Germline CDR1 and CDR2: SSHAT and FNYEAQ (reference sequence). The CDR3 DNA reads TGTGCTAGCAGCTTAGGGACAGGGATCGAGACCCAGTACTTC. Its translation is CASSLGTGIETQYF.

The chain carries TRBV16 and TRBJ2-1; perhaps TRBD1 as D (6 bases). The CDR3 is made up of 15 amino acids. Germline V gene data show CDR1 as KGHSY and CDR2 as FQNENV. With 4 bases removed from V and 1 base from J, the gap between germline ends came to 11 bases. CDR3 DNA: TGTGCCAGCAGCCTCCTCAGGGGATCCTACAATGAGCAGTTCTTC. Translating gives CASSLLRGSYNEQFF.

The gene calls are TRBV25-1 and TRBJ1-2; D is ambiguous. V lost 6 bases, J lost 0 bases, and 11 bases lay in between. CDR1 is MGHDK, CDR2 SYGVNS, per germline. This CDR3 is built from 14 residues. CDR3: CASSYASSNYGYTF. As DNA, the CDR3 is TGTGCCAGCAGCTACGCTTCATCTAACTATGGCTACACCTTC.

This chain joins TRBV6-2 or TRBV6-3 and TRBJ2-7, with 7 bases that match TRBD2. The CDR3 sequence is 14 residues long. Germline V gene lookup returns CDR1 MNHEY and CDR2 SVGEGT. V trimming: 4 bases; J trimming: 0 bases; junction bases outside the gene matches: 3. The CDR3 sequence: CASSSGTNSYEQYF. As DNA, the CDR3 is TGTGCCAGCAGTTCCGGGACTAACTCCTACGAGCAGTACTTC.

This chain connects TRBV28 to TRBJ2-5, with TRBD2 matching over 8 bases. Trimming removed 4 bases from V and 4 bases from J; junction bases left unmatched: 14. This CDR3 region has 17 residues. CDR1 is MDHEN, CDR2 SYDVKM, per germline. CDR3 sequence (DNA): TGTGCCAGCAGTTGGGGCGGGGGGAGACGAATAAGAGAGACCCAGTACTTC. Its protein is CASSWGGGRRIRETQYF. Filled out from reference TRBV28 and TRBJ2-5, the complete variable domain reads DVKVTQSSRYLVKRTGEKVFLECVQDMDHENMFWYRQDPGLGLRLIYFSYDVKMKEKGDIPEGYSVSREKKERFSLILESASTNQTSMYLCASSWGGGRRIRETQYFGPGTRLLVL.

This chain joins TRBV2 and TRBJ1-3; 10 bases are a match to TRBD1. Germline V lookup: CDR1 SNHLY, CDR2 FYNNEI. CDR3 size: 16 residues. The V and J ends lost 4 bases and 0 bases, in that order; junction bases with no gene match: 3. CDR3 sequence (DNA): TGTGCCAGCAGTGGACAGGGGGCCGACTCTGGAAACACCATATATTTT. This codes for CASSGQGADSGNTIYF.

The chain recombines TRBV6-2 or TRBV6-3 with TRBJ2-1; possibly TRBD2 for D (5 bases). Trimming removed 5 bases from V and 11 bases from J, with 19 bases in between. The germline CDR1 and CDR2 sequences are MNHEY and SVGEGT. The CDR3 sequence is 14 residues long. CDR3 nucleotide sequence: TGTGCCAGCAGTAAACTAGTCCCGCCCACTCAGCAGTTCTTC. As protein: CASSKLVPPTQQFF.